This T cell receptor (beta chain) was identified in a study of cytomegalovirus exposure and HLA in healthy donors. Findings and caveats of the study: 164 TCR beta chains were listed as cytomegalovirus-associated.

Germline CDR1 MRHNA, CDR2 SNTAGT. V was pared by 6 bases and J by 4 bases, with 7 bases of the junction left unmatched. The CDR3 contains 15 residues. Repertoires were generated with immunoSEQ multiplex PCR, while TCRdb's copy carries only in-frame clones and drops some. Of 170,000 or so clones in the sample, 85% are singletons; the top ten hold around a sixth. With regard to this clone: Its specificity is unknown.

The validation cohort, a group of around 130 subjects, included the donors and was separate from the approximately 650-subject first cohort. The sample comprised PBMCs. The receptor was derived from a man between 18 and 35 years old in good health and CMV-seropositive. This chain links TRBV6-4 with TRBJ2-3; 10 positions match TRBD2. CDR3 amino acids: CASSPRSGGSDTQYF. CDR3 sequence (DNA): TGTGCCAGCAGCCCACGTAGCGGGGGGTCAGATACGCAGTATTTT.